These T cell receptor beta chains were read from a single sample in a study of Graves' ophthalmopathy and Graves' hyperthyroidism. TCRdb reprocessed the multiplex PCR reads via MiXCR and lists one record per CDR3 protein. Here the sample spans about 340,000 distinct CDR3 sequences, 15% to 20% being singletons. The sample comprised peripheral blood. The receptors derive from an adult man with Graves' ophthalmopathy. CDR3s include the opening cysteine and the closing phenylalanine or tryptophan. A D gene is named only where the DNA matches it firmly. The listing skips clone size in some rows; elsewhere it reads once, few, many or a size class.

clone_size,d_call,j_call,v_call,cdr3_nt,cdr3_aa
many,-,TRBJ1-3,TRBV19,TGTGCCAGTCGAACTCTTGGGGGGTCCAGCTCTGGAAACACCATATATTTT,CASRTLGGSSSGNTIYF
many,TRBD1,TRBJ1-1,TRBV6-2/TRBV6-3,TGTGCCAGCACCAGGTTGGGACAGGGAAACACTGAAGCTTTCTTT,CASTRLGQGNTEAFF
many,-,TRBJ1-1,TRBV24-1,TGTGCCACCAGTGGAGGAGGGGCCAGAAACACTGAAGCTTTCTTT,CATSGGGARNTEAFF
many,-,TRBJ2-7,TRBV12-3/TRBV12-4,TGTGCCAGCAGTCACGGGGGACAATCTTGGGAGCAGTACTTC,CASSHGGQSWEQYF
-,-,TRBJ1-2,TRBV30,TGTGCCTGGAGAGATCAGACAGCGGGCTACACCTTC,CAWRDQTAGYTF
many,-,TRBJ1-1,TRBV10-3,TGTGCCATCAGTGAGTCGAGAGGCGAGGGGCTCGGCGAAGCTTTCTTT,CAISESRGEGLGEAFF
-,-,TRBJ2-5,TRBV11-2,TGTGCCAGCAGCCTAGACTCTGGACGCGAGACCCAGTACTTC,CASSLDSGRETQYF
many,-,TRBJ2-7,TRBV7-8,TGTGCCAGCAGCATAATAGGCTACGAGCAGTACTTC,CASSIIGYEQYF
many,-,TRBJ1-6,TRBV5-6,TGTGCCAGCAGCTCGCCTTTTACTGGGGCACCCCTCCACTTT,CASSSPFTGAPLHF
many,-,TRBJ2-7,TRBV27,TGTGCCAGCAGTTTAGCGGTGACCAGGGGCTACGAGCAGTACTTC,CASSLAVTRGYEQYF
many,-,TRBJ1-5,TRBV7-6,TGTGCCAGCAGCAAAGGGGCGGGGGGCGAAGGGAGCAATCAGCCCCAGCATTTT,CASSKGAGGEGSNQPQHF
many,TRBD2,TRBJ2-7,TRBV6-5,TGTGCCAGCAGTTTCCTCGACGGACTAGCCCACGAGCAGTACTTC,CASSFLDGLAHEQYF
many,TRBD1,TRBJ2-2,TRBV15,TGTGCCACCAGCGGGGGACAGGGGAACACCGGGGAGCTGTTTTTT,CATSGGQGNTGELFF
many,TRBD2,TRBJ2-7,TRBV19,TGTGCCAGTAGTGGCTATGCGGGAGTCTCCTACGAGCAGTACTTC,CASSGYAGVSYEQYF
many,-,TRBJ2-7,TRBV2,TGTGCCAGCAGGGCTAGCGTCTCCTACGAGCAGTACTTC,CASRASVSYEQYF
many,-,TRBJ2-7,TRBV20-1,TGCAGTGCTAGAGAGGTCGGGCAATACTACGAGCAGTACTTC,CSAREVGQYYEQYF
many,-,TRBJ1-2,TRBV12-3/TRBV12-4,TGTGCCAGCAGTTTAGGGCAGAACTATGGCTACACCTTC,CASSLGQNYGYTF
many,-,TRBJ1-1,TRBV19,TGTGCCAGTAGTACTGGAAGGCAGATGAACACTGAAGCTTTCTTT,CASSTGRQMNTEAFF
many,-,TRBJ2-5,TRBV6-5,TGTGCCAGCAGTTACTCGATAGACCCGCAAGAGACCCAGTACTTC,CASSYSIDPQETQYF
many,TRBD1,TRBJ2-2,TRBV5-1,TGCGCCAGCAGCCTACAGGGGTCGTCCGGGGAGCTGTTTTTT,CASSLQGSSGELFF
many,TRBD1,TRBJ1-1,TRBV25-1,TGTGCCAGCAGTGGCCAGAGATCTCACAGGGGCGGTAAGAACACTGAAGCTTTCTTT,CASSGQRSHRGGKNTEAFF
many,-,TRBJ2-7,TRBV28,TGTGCCAGCAGTTCAGTCCGGGCACCCACCCCTGCCTACGAGCAGTACTTC,CASSSVRAPTPAYEQYF
many,TRBD1,TRBJ2-5,TRBV12-3/TRBV12-4,TGTGCCAGCAGACCCAAGACAGGGGGCCGAGAGACCCAGTACTTC,CASRPKTGGRETQYF
many,-,TRBJ2-7,TRBV28,TGTGCCAGCAGTTGGGGGACTTACGAGCAGTACTTC,CASSWGTYEQYF
once,-,TRBJ2-5,TRBV15,TGTGCCACCAGCAGGAAAGGGGTTCCACAAGAGACCCAGTACTTC,CATSRKGVPQETQYF
many,TRBD1,TRBJ1-1,TRBV20-1,TGCAGTGCTAGTGACAGGGGGCATACTGAAGCTTTCTTT,CSASDRGHTEAFF
many,TRBD2,TRBJ2-5,TRBV20-1,TGCAGTGCTACGGTGGTAGCGGGAGAAGAGACCCAGTACTTC,CSATVVAGEETQYF
-,-,TRBJ1-6,TRBV28,TGTGCCAGCAGTTTAGGGGCAAACAATTCACCCCTCCACTTT,CASSLGANNSPLHF
-,-,TRBJ1-5,TRBV19,TGTGCCAGTAGTAGGGATAGGCTCCATCAGCCCCAGCATTTT,CASSRDRLHQPQHF
many,-,TRBJ2-5,TRBV7-8,TGTGCCAGCAGCTTTAGCACAACTCAGGGACCAGAGACCCAGTACTTC,CASSFSTTQGPETQYF
-,-,TRBJ1-2,TRBV12-3/TRBV12-4,TGTGCCAGCAGTTGGCTTCGGGGGAGTGGCTACACCTTC,CASSWLRGSGYTF
many,-,TRBJ2-2,TRBV4-2,TGTGCCAGCAGCCAAGATCCCCGGGCCGGGGAGCTGTTTTTT,CASSQDPRAGELFF
many,-,TRBJ1-1,TRBV2,TGTGCCAGCAGACAGACAGTAACTGAAGCTTTCTTT,CASRQTVTEAFF
-,-,TRBJ1-1,TRBV7-6,TGTGCCAGCAGCTTAGTCCAGGCAAACACTGAAGCTTTCTTT,CASSLVQANTEAFF
many,-,TRBJ1-6,TRBV20-1,TGCAGTGCAAAGCAGGGGAACAATTCACCCCTCCACTTT,CSAKQGNNSPLHF
many,TRBD2,TRBJ2-7,TRBV6-1,TGTGCCAGCAGTGTAGGACTAGCGGGAGGGACCTACGAGCAGTACTTC,CASSVGLAGGTYEQYF
many,-,TRBJ2-2,TRBV7-7,TGTGCTAGCAGCTTAGCGCTAGGGTCCACCGGGGAGCTGTTTTTT,CASSLALGSTGELFF
many,-,TRBJ1-1,TRBV7-8,TGTGCCAGCAGCTTAGACAGCAACTCAAACACTGAAGCTTTCTTT,CASSLDSNSNTEAFF
-,-,TRBJ2-7,TRBV6-1,TGTGCCAGCAAAGGGGCGCCCTACGAGCAGTACTTC,CASKGAPYEQYF
many,-,TRBJ2-2,TRBV12-3/TRBV12-4,TGTGCCAGCAGTTTGTGGGGGTCTGGGGAGCTGTTTTTT,CASSLWGSGELFF
-,-,TRBJ2-5,TRBV7-2,TGTGCCAGCAGGTCCCAAGGACAGCAAGAGACACAGTACTTC,CASRSQGQQETQYF
few,-,TRBJ2-4,TRBV10-3,TGTGCCATCAGTGACCCAGAAGGAGGGTTCGCCAAAAACATTCAGTACTTC,CAISDPEGGFAKNIQYF
many,TRBD2,TRBJ2-5,TRBV10-3,TGTGCCATCAGTGGAGAGGCGGGGGGGCAAGAGACCCAGTACTTC,CAISGEAGGQETQYF
many,-,TRBJ1-3,TRBV20-1,TGCAGTGCTAGAGTAGGGCGGGACACCATATATTTT,CSARVGRDTIYF
many,-,TRBJ1-2,TRBV6-2/TRBV6-3,TGTGCCAGCAGTTACCCCGGGGAGTTTATCGGCTACACCTTC,CASSYPGEFIGYTF
many,TRBD1,TRBJ1-5,TRBV6-1,TGTGCCATCCGACAGGGGGGCAATCAGCCCCAGCATTTT,CAIRQGGNQPQHF
many,TRBD1,TRBJ2-7,TRBV2,TGTGCCAGCATCCCGCTCCGGGACAGGCCGTACTTC,CASIPLRDRPYF
few,-,TRBJ1-5,TRBV12-3/TRBV12-4,TGTGCCAGCAGTCCAGGGATGGCTTTCACGGAGCCCCAGCCTTTT,CASSPGMAFTEPQPF
many,TRBD1,TRBJ1-3,TRBV10-3,TGTGCCATCGGACAGGGGGCCGCGTCTGGAAACACCATATATTTT,CAIGQGAASGNTIYF
many,TRBD1,TRBJ1-2,TRBV6-5,TGTGCCAGCAGTTATATCGGACAGGCGGGCTACACCTTC,CASSYIGQAGYTF
-,-,TRBJ2-5,TRBV2,TGTGCCAGCAGGGAGGGTGGTGCGGAGCCCGGACAAGAGACCCAGTACTTC,CASREGGAEPGQETQYF